The clone carrying this TCR beta chain was observed a handful of times. Each CDR3 protein is one row after TCRdb ran MiXCR on the RT-PCR reads. The table has almost 700,000 distinct CDR3 sequences, 12% to 15% seen once. V was pared by 3 bases and J by 7 bases, with 7 bases between. This CDR3 spans 12 amino acids. In germline, CDR1 is SGHTA, CDR2 FQGNSA. The receptor was isolated from a female donor in good health, serving as a healthy control. The chain employs TRBV7-2 and TRBJ1-5; D remains unclear. What was sequenced was memory CD4+ T cells from blood. The CDR3 DNA reads TGTGCCAGCAGCTTTAAGGTCCAGCCCCAGCATTTT. Its translation is CASSFKVQPQHF.